The 6 T cell receptor beta chains below all came from one sample that was sequenced in a study of cytomegalovirus exposure and HLA in healthy donors. PCR primers comprised 60 Vbeta and 13 Jbeta primers. This table comes from immunoSEQ multiplex PCR, and its TCRdb copy is limited to in-frame clones, with some not included. The data contain more than 80,000 clones, roughly 63% of them singletons. The sequenced material came from PBMCs. These TCRs come from a man in his fifties in good health and CMV-seronegative.

A single count supports this clone. The rearrangement uses TRBV5-4 and TRBJ2-1; perhaps TRBD2 as D (6 bases). This CDR3 has 16 residues. Trimming left V 0 bases short and J 7 bases short, with 17 bases between. Germline CDR1 SGHNT, CDR2 YYREEE (reference sequence). CDR3 nucleotides: TGTGCCAGCAGCTTGGCCTGGCCAAGACGGGAGAATGAGCAGTTCTTC. This translates into CASSLAWPRRENEQFF.

This rearrangement joins TRBV18 to TRBJ2-5; D ambiguous. The CDR3 runs 14 residues. V was clipped by 2 bases and J by 2 bases, with 9 bases between them. Per germline, CDR1 KGHSH and CDR2 LQKENI. The CDR3 loop reads CASSPSQSQETQYF. In nucleotides, the CDR3 is TGTGCCAGCTCACCATCCCAGTCACAAGAGACCCAGTACTTC.

This clone was counted between two and nine times. The chain links TRBV9 to TRBJ1-4, with a possible D match to TRBD1 (5 bases). Trimming removed 0 bases at V and 4 bases at J, with 13 bases between. Looked up from germline, CDR1 is SGDLS and CDR2 is YYNGEE. The CDR3 sequence is 16 residues long. CDR3: CASSVGWGSNNEKLFF. The CDR3 DNA reads TGTGCCAGCAGCGTAGGCTGGGGCAGTAATAATGAAAAACTGTTTTTT.

The chain employs TRBV5-5 and TRBJ2-3; TRBD2 agrees at 8 bases. J was trimmed by 4 bases and V by 1 base; bases with no gene match: 14. The CDR3 runs to 18 residues. Germline CDR1 SGHKS, CDR2 YYEKEE (reference sequence). The CDR3 here is CASSLRGTAGVVPDTQYF. As DNA, the CDR3 is TGTGCCAGCAGCTTGAGGGGTACAGCGGGAGTTGTCCCAGATACGCAGTATTTT.

The gene calls are TRBV27 and TRBJ1-1; 7 bases are a match to TRBD1. Trimming removed 6 bases from V and 4 bases from J; junction bases left unmatched: 8. Germline lookup yields CDR1 MNHEY and CDR2 SMNVEV (reference sequence). The CDR3 runs to 14 residues. The CDR3 here is CASRPIDRVTEAFF. DNA of the CDR3: TGTGCCAGCAGACCAATTGACAGGGTCACTGAAGCTTTCTTT.

The chain combines TRBV7-6 with TRBJ2-3, with D perhaps matching TRBD2 (6 bases). The CDR3 totals 16 residues. V lost 5 bases and J 1 base, leaving 16 bases between the germline ends. From germline, CDR1 is SGHVS and CDR2 FNYEAQ. For the CDR3, the DNA is TGTGCCAGCAGCCTCGGGACTCCAAGGGGCACAGATACGCAGTATTTT. Residues: CASSLGTPRGTDTQYF. Complete variable domain (other parts from reference TRBV7-6 and TRBJ2-3): GAGVSQSPRYKVTKRGQDVALRCDPISGHVSLYWYRQALGQGPEFLTYFNYEAQQDKSGLPNDRFSAERPEGSISTLTIQRTEQRDSAMYRCASSLGTPRGTDTQYFGPGTRLTVL.